One and the same sample provided the 4 T cell receptor beta chains below, sequenced in a study of T-cell reconstitution after alpha-beta-depleted transplantation in children. Preparation of the TCRbeta library was carried out with unique molecular identifiers. TCRdb reprocessed the PCR reads via MiXCR and lists one record per CDR3 protein. The sample contains 200,000 to 300,000 distinct CDR3 sequences, roughly 8.2% of which appear only once. The source material was PBMCs, mostly from graft donor cells, sampled 180 days after TCRalphabeta/CD19-depleted stem cell transplant. These receptors all stem from a male patient under 18 who had a stem cell transplant for acute lymphoblastic leukemia, so the T cells may come from the graft donor.

This clonotype showed up many times. The chain couples TRBV18 to TRBJ1-2; D is uncertain. V lost 0 bases and J 8 bases, leaving 10 bases between the germline ends. Germline CDR1 KGHSH, CDR2 LQKENI. The CDR3 has 13 amino acids. Here the CDR3 reads CASSPPTVTGYTF. Here the CDR3 DNA reads TGTGCCAGCTCACCACCGACGGTCACGGGCTACACCTTC.

This clonotype was counted ten times or more. The CDR3 DNA is TGTGCCGGGGGGTCAACAGATACGCAGTATTTT. Protein sequence: CAGGSTDTQYF. The chain is built from TRBV27 and TRBJ2-3; D is perhaps TRBD2 (6 bases). Looked up from germline, CDR1 is MNHEY and CDR2 is SMNVEV (reference sequence). Trimming removed 11 bases from V and 3 bases from J, with 9 bases in between. This CDR3 region has 11 residues.

This clonotype was observed many times. The chain uses TRBV27 and TRBJ2-4; 7 bases line up with TRBD2. The junction had 9 bases not matched to a gene; V was cut back by 6 bases and J by 1 base. CDR3 length: 16 residues. In germline, CDR1 is MNHEY, CDR2 SMNVEV (reference sequence). CDR3 in amino acids: CASSVLRETAKNIQYF. The CDR3 coding sequence is TGTGCCAGCAGCGTGCTGCGGGAGACGGCCAAAAACATTCAGTACTTC.

This clonotype was seen at least ten times. The limits of the CDR3 on the DNA are not certain, so only TCRdb's listed CDR3 is given. The chain links TRBV7-5 to TRBJ2-1; no check of the table's D call, TRBD2, against the DNA was made. TRBV7-5 counts as a pseudogene. From its first to its last residue, the CDR3 has 19 amino acids. The chain's CDR3 is CISVPEAYRGLASYNEQFF.